This TCR beta chain was profiled in a study of early T cells in non-severe SARS-CoV-2 infection. Looking at the study overall: Sequencing input comprised bulk RNA from unsorted whole blood; chain pairing was not available.

From the 5' RACE reads, TCRdb called clonotypes with MiXCR, one entry per CDR3 protein. The repertoire holds 60,000 to 65,000 distinct CDR3 sequences, with 7.5% to 10% as singletons. This clonotype showed up many times. Unmatched junction bases numbered 4, after V lost 0 bases and J lost 8 bases. Germline CDR1 reads WSHSY; CDR2 reads SAAADI. The CDR3 runs 15 residues. The sequencing sample was made of whole blood. The sequence came from an adult who was a healthcare worker with PCR-confirmed SARS-CoV-2 infection or an uninfected control (not recorded which). The chain joins TRBV10-2 to TRBJ2-7; TRBD2 matches 13 bases. This CDR3 is CASSESSGTSGKQYV. CDR3 DNA sequence: TGCGCCAGCAGTGAGTCTTCCGGGACTAGCGGGAAGCAGTACGTC.